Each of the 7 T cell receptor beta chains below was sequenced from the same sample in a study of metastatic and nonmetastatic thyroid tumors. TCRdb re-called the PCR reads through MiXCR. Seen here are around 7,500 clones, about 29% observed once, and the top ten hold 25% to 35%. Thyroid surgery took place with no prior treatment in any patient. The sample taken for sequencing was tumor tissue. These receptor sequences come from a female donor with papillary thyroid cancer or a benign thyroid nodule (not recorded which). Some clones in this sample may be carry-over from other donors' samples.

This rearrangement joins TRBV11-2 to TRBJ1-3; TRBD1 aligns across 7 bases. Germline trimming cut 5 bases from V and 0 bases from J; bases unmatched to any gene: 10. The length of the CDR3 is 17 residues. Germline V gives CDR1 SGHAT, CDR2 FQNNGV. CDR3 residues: CASSPGGGRVSGNTIYF. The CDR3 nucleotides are TGTGCCAGCAGCCCAGGAGGGGGCAGGGTCTCTGGAAACACCATATATTTT. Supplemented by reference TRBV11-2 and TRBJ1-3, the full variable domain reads EAGVAQSPRYKIIEKRQSVAFWCNPISGHATLYWYQQILGQGPKLLIQFQNNGVVDDSQLPKDRFSAERLKGVDSTLKIQPAKLEDSAVYLCASSPGGGRVSGNTIYFGEGSWLTVV.

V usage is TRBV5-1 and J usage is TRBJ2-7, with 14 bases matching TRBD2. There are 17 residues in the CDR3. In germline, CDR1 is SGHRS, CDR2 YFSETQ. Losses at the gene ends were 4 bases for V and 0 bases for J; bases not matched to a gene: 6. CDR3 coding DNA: TGCGCCAGCAGCCCCGGACTAGCGGGAGGCCTCTCCTACGAGCAGTACTTC. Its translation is CASSPGLAGGLSYEQYF.

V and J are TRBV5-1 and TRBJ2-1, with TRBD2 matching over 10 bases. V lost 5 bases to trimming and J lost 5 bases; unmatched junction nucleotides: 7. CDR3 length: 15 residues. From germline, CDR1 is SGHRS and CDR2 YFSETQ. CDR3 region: CASREASGRNNEQFF. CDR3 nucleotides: TGCGCCAGCAGGGAGGCTAGCGGGAGAAACAATGAGCAGTTCTTC.

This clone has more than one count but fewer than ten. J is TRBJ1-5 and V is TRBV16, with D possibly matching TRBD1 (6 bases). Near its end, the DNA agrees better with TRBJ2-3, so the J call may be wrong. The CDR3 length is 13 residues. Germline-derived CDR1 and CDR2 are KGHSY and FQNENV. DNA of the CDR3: TGTGCCAGCAGCCAATTACAGGGTCAGCTCCAGTATTTT. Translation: CASSQLQGQLQYF.

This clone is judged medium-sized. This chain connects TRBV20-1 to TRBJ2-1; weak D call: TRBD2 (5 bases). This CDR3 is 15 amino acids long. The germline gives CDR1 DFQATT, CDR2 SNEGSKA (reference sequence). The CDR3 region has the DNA TGCAGCCCAGAGGGTTCCGCGAGCTCCTACAATGAGCAGTTCTTC. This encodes CSPEGSASSYNEQFF.

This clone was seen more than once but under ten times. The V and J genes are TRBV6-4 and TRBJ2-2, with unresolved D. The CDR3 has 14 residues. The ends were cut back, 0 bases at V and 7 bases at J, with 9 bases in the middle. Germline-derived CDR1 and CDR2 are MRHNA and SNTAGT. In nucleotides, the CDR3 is TGTGCCAGCAGTGACTCAGCTGAAGTCGGGGAGCTGTTTTTT. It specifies CASSDSAEVGELFF.

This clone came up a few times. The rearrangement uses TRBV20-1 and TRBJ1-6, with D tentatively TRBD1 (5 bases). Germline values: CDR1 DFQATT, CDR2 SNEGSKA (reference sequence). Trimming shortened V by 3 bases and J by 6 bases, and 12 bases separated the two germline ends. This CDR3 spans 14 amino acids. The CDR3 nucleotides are TGCAGTGCTAGTACGGGGCTCACTAATTCACCCCTCCACTTT. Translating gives CSASTGLTNSPLHF.